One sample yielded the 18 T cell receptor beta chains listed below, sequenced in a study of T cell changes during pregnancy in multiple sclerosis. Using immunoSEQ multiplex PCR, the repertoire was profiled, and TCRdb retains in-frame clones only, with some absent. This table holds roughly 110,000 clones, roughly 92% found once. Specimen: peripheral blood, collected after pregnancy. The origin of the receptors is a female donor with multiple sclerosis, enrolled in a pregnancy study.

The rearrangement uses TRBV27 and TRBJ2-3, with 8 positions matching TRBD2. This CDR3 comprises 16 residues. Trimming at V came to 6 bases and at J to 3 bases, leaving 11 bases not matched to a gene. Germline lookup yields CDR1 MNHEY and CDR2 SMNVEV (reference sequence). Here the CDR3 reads CASRRALAGWTDTQYF. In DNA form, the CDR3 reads TGTGCCAGCAGGCGCGCCCTAGCGGGTTGGACAGATACGCAGTATTTT.

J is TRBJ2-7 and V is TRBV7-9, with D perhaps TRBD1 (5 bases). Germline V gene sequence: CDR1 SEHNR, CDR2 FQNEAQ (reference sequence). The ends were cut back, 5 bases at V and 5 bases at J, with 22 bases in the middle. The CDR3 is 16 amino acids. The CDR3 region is CASSPLAQGQLHEQYF. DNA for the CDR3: TGTGCCAGCAGCCCACTCGCGCAGGGCCAATTGCACGAGCAGTACTTC.

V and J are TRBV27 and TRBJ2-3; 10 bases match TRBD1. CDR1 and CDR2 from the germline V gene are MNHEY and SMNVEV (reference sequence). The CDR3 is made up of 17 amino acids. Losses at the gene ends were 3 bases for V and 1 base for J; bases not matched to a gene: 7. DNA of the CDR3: TGTGCCAGCAGTTTCTCGCCCGACAGGGGGCGCACAGATACGCAGTATTTT. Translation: CASSFSPDRGRTDTQYF.

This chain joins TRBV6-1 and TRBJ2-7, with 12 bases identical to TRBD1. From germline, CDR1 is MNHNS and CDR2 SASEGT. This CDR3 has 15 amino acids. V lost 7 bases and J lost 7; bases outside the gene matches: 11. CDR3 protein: CASMDRDRGPREQYF. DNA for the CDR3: TGTGCCAGCATGGACCGGGACAGGGGGCCGCGGGAGCAGTACTTC.

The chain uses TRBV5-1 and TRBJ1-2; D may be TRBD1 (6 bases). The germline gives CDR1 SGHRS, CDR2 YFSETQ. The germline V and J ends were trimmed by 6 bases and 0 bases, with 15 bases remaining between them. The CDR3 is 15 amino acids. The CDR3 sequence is CASIGGRDTNYGYTF. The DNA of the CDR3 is TGCGCCAGCATAGGGGGAAGAGACACTAACTATGGCTACACCTTC.

CDR3 nucleotides: TGTGCCAGCAGGGCATCTAGCGGGGGTCACCAAGAGACCCAGTACTTC. Translated: CASRASSGGHQETQYF. The J gene is TRBJ2-5, the V gene TRBV2; 10 bases agree with TRBD2. The CDR3 runs 16 residues. CDR1 is SNHLY, CDR2 FYNNEI, per germline. The V gene end was trimmed by 6 bases and the J gene end by 0 bases; junction bases not matched to a gene: 7.

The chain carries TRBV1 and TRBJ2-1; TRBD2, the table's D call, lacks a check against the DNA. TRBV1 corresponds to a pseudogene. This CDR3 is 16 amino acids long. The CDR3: CTSSHPGLAEYNEQFF. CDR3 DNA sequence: TGCACCAGCAGCCATCCGGGACTAGCGGAGTACAATGAGCAGTTCTTC.

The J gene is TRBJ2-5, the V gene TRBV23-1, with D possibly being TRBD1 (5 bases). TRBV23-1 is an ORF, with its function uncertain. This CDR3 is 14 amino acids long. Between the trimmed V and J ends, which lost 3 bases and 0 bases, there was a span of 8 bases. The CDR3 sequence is CASSQPGYQETQYF. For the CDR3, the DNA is TGCGCCAGCAGTCAGCCAGGGTACCAAGAGACCCAGTACTTC.

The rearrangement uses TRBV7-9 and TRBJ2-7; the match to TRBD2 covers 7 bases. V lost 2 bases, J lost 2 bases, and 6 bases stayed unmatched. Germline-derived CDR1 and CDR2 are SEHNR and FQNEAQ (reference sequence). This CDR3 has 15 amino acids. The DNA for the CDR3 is TGTGCCAGCAGCTTACCGGGGGAGGGCCCCTACGAGCAGTACTTC. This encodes CASSLPGEGPYEQYF.

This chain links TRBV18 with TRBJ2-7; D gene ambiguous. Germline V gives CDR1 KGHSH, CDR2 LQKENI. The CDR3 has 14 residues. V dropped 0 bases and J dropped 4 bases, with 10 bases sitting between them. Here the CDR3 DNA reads TGTGCCAGCTCACCACCCCTTGCGGTTTACGAGCAGTACTTC. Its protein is CASSPPLAVYEQYF.

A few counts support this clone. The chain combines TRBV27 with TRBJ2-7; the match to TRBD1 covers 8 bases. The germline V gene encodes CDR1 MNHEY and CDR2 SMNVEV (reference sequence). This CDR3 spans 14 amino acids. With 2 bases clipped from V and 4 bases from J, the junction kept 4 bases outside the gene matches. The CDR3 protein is CASSLQGANYEQYF. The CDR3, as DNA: TGTGCCAGCAGTTTACAGGGGGCGAATTACGAGCAGTACTTC.

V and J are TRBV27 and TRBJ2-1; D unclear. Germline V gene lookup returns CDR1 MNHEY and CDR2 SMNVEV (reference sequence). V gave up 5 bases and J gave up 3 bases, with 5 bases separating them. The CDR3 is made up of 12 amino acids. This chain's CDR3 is CASSQVYNEQFF. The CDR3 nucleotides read TGTGCCAGCAGTCAGGTCTACAATGAGCAGTTCTTC.

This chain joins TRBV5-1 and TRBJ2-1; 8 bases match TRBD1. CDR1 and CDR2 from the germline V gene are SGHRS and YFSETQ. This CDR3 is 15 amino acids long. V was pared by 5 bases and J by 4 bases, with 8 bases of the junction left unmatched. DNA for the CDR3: TGCGCCAGCAGTAAAGGACAGGGCCCATACAATGAGCAGTTCTTC. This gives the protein CASSKGQGPYNEQFF.

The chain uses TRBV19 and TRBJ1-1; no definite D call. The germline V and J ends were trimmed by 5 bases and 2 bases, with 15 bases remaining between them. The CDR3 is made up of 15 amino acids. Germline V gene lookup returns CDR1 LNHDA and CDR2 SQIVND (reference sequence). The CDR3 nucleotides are TGTGCCAGTAGTTCTCAAGGGAGGAGAAACACTGAAGCTTTCTTT. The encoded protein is CASSSQGRRNTEAFF.

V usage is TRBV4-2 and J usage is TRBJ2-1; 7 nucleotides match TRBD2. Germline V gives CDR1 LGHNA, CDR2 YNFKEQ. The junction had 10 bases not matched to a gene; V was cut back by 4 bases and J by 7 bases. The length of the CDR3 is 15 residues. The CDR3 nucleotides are TGTGCCAGCAGCCCCGGGGCTAGCGGTGATAATGAGCAGTTCTTC. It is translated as CASSPGASGDNEQFF.

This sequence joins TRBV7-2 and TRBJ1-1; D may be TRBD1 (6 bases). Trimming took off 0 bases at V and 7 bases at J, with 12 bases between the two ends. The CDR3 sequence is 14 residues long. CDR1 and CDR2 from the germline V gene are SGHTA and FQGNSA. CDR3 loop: CASSLARGSVEAFF. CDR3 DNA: TGTGCCAGCAGCTTAGCTAGGGGGTCGGTTGAAGCTTTCTTT.

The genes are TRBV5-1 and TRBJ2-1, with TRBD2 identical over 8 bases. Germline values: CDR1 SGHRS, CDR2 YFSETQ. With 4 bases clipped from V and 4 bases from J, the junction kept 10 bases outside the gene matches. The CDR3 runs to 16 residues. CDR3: CASSPREGFGYNEQFF. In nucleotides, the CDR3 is TGCGCCAGCAGCCCCCGGGAGGGCTTTGGGTACAATGAGCAGTTCTTC.

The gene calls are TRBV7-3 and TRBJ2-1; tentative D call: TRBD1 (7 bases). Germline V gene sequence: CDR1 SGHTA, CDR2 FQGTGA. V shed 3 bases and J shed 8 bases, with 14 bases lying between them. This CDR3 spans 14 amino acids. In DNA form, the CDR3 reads TGTGCCAGCAGCTTGGGGCAGGGGGGTTATGAGCAGTTCTTC. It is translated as CASSLGQGGYEQFF.